The 4 T cell receptor beta chains reported below all come from one sample, sequenced in a study of T cell responses to AZD1222 COVID-19 vaccine. Sequencing was performed with immunoSEQ multiplex PCR; in TCRdb, only in-frame clones are kept and a portion is missing. The repertoire consists of some 94,000 clones, with about 90% occurring once and the leading ten covering around 3.2%. The sample consisted of peripheral blood, taken on day 0 of AZD1222 vaccination. The receptors here all came from an adult in good health.

The chain joins TRBV6-5 to TRBJ2-2, with D unclear. The CDR3 spans 12 residues. Germline CDR1 is MNHEY and CDR2 is SVGAGI. V was cut by 6 bases and J by 8 bases, with 10 bases left in between. CDR3 in amino acids: CASSANIGELFF. CDR3 DNA: TGTGCCAGCAGCGCGAACATTGGGGAGCTGTTTTTT.

The CDR3 bases are TGTGCCACCACCTTCGGACAGGGCGTCTTTGAAGCTTTCTTT. It encodes CATTFGQGVFEAFF. The chain uses TRBV10-3 and TRBJ1-1, with 8 bases lining up with TRBD1. The V gene end was trimmed by 10 bases and the J gene end by 7 bases; junction bases not matched to a gene: 14. This CDR3 comprises 14 residues. Germline CDR1 is ENHRY and CDR2 is SYGVKD.

This clone was detected only once. The chain recombines TRBV15 with TRBJ1-3; no definite D call. V was trimmed by 0 bases and J by 0 bases, leaving 18 bases between them. Germline V gene data show CDR1 as LNHNV and CDR2 as YYDKDF (reference sequence). This CDR3 contains 19 residues. The CDR3 DNA follows: TGTGCCACCAGCAGAGATCGTCCGACGTTTGGGTCCTCTGGAAACACCATATATTTT. Translating it yields CATSRDRPTFGSSGNTIYF. Full variable domain (missing parts from reference TRBV15 and TRBJ1-3): DAMVIQNPRYQVTQFGKPVTLSCSQTLNHNVMYWYQQKSSQAPKLLFHYYDKDFNNEADTPDNFQSRRPNTSFCFLDIRSPGLGDTAMYLCATSRDRPTFGSSGNTIYFGEGSWLTVV.

This rearrangement joins TRBV6-5 to TRBJ1-1, with 7 bases fitting TRBD1. Germline V CDR1 and CDR2: MNHEY, SVGAGI. The junction had 3 bases not matched to a gene; V was cut back by 10 bases and J by 4 bases. The CDR3 contains 11 residues. The CDR3 sequence: CATRGGTEAFF. The CDR3 coding sequence is TGTGCCACCAGGGGGGGCACTGAAGCTTTCTTT.